The clone carrying this T cell receptor beta chain showed up many times. TCR cDNA was made by 5'RACE template switching, adding a universal primer site and UMIs. TCRdb used MiXCR to reprocess the 5' RACE reads, holding one entry per CDR3 protein. The table includes around 600,000 distinct CDR3 sequences, approximately 13% detected once. The data originate from a study of T cells after yellow fever vaccination. The CDR3 length is 15 residues. Per the germline V gene, CDR1 is SEHNR and CDR2 is FQNEAQ (reference sequence). The ends were cut back, 1 base at V and 2 bases at J, with 11 bases in the middle.

Sequenced material: PBMCs, taken on the day of the yellow fever booster vaccination. V is TRBV7-9 and J is TRBJ1-2; the D is unclear. The receptor's source is a man aged 25-40 years who received the YFV17D yellow fever vaccine. In DNA, the CDR3 is TGTGCCAGCAGCTTAGGTGGCGGGAGAAACTATGGCTACACCTTC. This translates into CASSLGGGRNYGYTF.